This T cell receptor (beta chain) was profiled in a study of T-cell reconstitution after alpha-beta-depleted transplantation in children. This sample's TCRbeta library carried unique molecular identifier barcodes. Via MiXCR, TCRdb re-called the PCR reads, giving one row per CDR3 protein. Counted here are some 450,000 distinct CDR3 sequences, over 40% occurring once; the ten biggest clones make up around a quarter. This clonotype was detected only a few times. The V gene's germline CDR1 is KGHSH and CDR2 LQKENI. The CDR3 runs 16 residues. Trimming took 0 bases from V and 2 from J, leaving 11 bases between them.

The origin of this receptor is a girl between 2 and 10 years old with aplastic anemia, due to receive a stem cell transplant. The specimen comprised PBMCs, sampled before TCRalphabeta/CD19-depleted stem cell transplant. This chain uses TRBV18 with TRBJ2-1; D may be TRBD2 (6 bases). CDR3 nucleotides: TGTGCCAGCTCACCACCGCTCCGGGGGACCTACAATGAGCAGTTCTTC. Protein: CASSPPLRGTYNEQFF.